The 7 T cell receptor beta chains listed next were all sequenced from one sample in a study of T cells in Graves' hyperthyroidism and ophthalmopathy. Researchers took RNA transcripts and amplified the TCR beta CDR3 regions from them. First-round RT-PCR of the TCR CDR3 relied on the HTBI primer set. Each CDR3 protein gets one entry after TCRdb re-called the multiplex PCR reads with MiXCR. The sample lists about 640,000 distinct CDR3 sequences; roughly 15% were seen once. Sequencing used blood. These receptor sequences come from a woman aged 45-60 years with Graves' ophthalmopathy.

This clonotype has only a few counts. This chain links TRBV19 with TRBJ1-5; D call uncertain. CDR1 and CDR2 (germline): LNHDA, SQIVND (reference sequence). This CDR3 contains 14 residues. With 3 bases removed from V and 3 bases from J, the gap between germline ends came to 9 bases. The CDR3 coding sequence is TGTGCCAGTAGTATTGTCAGCTACAATCAGCCCCAGCATTTT. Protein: CASSIVSYNQPQHF.

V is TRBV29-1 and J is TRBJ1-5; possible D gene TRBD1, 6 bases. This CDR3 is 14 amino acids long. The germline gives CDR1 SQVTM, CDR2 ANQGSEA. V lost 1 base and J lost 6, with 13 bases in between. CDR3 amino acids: CSVEGLRGTQPQHF. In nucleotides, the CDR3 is TGCAGCGTTGAAGGCCTGAGGGGGACTCAGCCCCAGCATTTT.

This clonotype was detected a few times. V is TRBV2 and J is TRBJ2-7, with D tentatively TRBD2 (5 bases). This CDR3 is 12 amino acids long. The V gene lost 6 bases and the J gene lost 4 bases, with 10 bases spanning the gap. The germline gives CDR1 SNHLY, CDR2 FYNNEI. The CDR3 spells CASRSGLYEQYF. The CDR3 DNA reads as TGTGCCAGCAGGTCGGGGTTATACGAGCAGTACTTC.

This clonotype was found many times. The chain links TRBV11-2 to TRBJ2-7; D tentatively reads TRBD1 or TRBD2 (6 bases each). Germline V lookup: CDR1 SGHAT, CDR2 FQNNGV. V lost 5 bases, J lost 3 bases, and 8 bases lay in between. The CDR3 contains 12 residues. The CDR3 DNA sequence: TGTGCCAGCAGCGGAGGGGGCTACGAGCAGTACTTC. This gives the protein CASSGGGYEQYF.

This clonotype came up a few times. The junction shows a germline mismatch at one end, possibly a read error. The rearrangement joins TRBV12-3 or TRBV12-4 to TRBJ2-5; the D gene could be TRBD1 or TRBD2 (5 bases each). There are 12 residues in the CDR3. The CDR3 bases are TGTGCCAGCAGCCCCGGGACCGCTGCAACCAACTTC. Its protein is CASSPGTAATNF.

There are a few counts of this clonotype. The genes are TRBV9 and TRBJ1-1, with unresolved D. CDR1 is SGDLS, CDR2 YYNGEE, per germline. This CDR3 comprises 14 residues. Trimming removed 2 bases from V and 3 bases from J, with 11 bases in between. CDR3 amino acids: CASSVGLEDTEAFF. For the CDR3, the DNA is TGTGCCAGCAGCGTCGGGTTAGAGGACACTGAAGCTTTCTTT.

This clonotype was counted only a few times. The CDR3 coding sequence is TGTGCCAGCTCACCATCTGGCTTGACAGGGTCCAATGAGCAGTTCTTC. It translates to CASSPSGLTGSNEQFF. The genes are TRBV18 and TRBJ2-1; 7 bases map to TRBD1. The germline V gene encodes CDR1 KGHSH and CDR2 LQKENI. The ends lost 2 bases at V and 6 bases at J; junction bases unmatched: 10. The CDR3 loop spans 16 amino acids.